A single sample is the source of the 21 T cell receptor beta chains below, sequenced in a study of OX40 agonist ivuxolimab in advanced cancers. The method was immunoSEQ multiplex PCR; TCRdb's version includes in-frame clones alone and lacks a portion of them. The repertoire holds approximately 90,000 clones, with more than 85% as singletons. The source material was CD4+ or CD8+ T cells sorted from blood, sampled in a trial of the OX40 agonist ivuxolimab. The receptors were gathered from an adult with an advanced solid tumor such as melanoma, head and neck, liver or kidney cancer.

The chain carries TRBV7-9 and TRBJ2-7; TRBD2 matches 9 bases. The trim removed 7 bases at V and 6 bases at J, leaving 19 bases unmatched. The CDR3 is 17 residues long. From germline, CDR1 is SEHNR and CDR2 FQNEAQ (reference sequence). The chain's CDR3 is CASTFGSSSGRTSEQYF. The CDR3 DNA reads TGTGCCAGCACCTTCGGGTCGAGTAGCGGGAGAACCTCCGAGCAGTACTTC.

The count of this clone is one. The CDR3 sequence: CASSDTDFNEQFF. For the CDR3, the DNA is TGTGCCAGCAGTGACACGGACTTCAATGAGCAGTTCTTC. The chain employs TRBV6-1 and TRBJ2-1, with D maybe TRBD2 (5 bases). The V gene's germline CDR1 is MNHNS and CDR2 SASEGT. V lost 3 bases to trimming and J lost 6 bases, with 9 bases between them. The CDR3 spans 13 residues.

The chain has TRBV6-6 and TRBJ2-7; TRBD1 might be the D (5 bases). Germline V CDR1 and CDR2: MNHNY, SVGAGI (reference sequence). Trimming removed 4 bases from V and 3 bases from J, with 7 bases in between. This CDR3 has 12 residues. In DNA, the CDR3 is TGTGCCAGCAGTTCACAGGACTACGAGCAGTACTTC. Protein product: CASSSQDYEQYF.

The chain carries TRBV7-2 and TRBJ2-7; D call uncertain. CDR3 length: 15 residues. CDR1 is SGHTA, CDR2 FQGNSA, per germline. The V gene lost 5 bases and the J gene lost 5 bases, with 19 bases spanning the gap. The CDR3 reads CASSLGSAQVDEQYF. CDR3 bases: TGTGCCAGCAGCCTAGGGTCGGCCCAAGTTGACGAGCAGTACTTC.

The CDR3 sequence is CASSSSPDRSNYGYTF. CDR3 DNA sequence: TGTGCCAGCAGTTCAAGCCCCGACAGATCTAACTATGGCTACACCTTC. The J gene is TRBJ1-2, the V gene TRBV28; possible D gene TRBD1, 5 bases. V was trimmed by 4 bases and J by 0 bases, leaving 15 bases between them. The CDR3 consists of 16 residues. Germline-derived CDR1 and CDR2 are MDHEN and SYDVKM.

This chain joins TRBV6-5 and TRBJ1-1, with 7 bases lining up with TRBD1. The CDR3 spans 12 residues. Trimming removed 6 bases from V and 8 bases from J; junction bases left unmatched: 6. Germline V gene data show CDR1 as MNHEY and CDR2 as SVGAGI. The CDR3 spells CASRRGTAEAFF. CDR3 DNA sequence: TGTGCCAGCAGGCGAGGGACAGCCGAAGCTTTCTTT.

The rearrangement uses TRBV11-2 and TRBJ1-2; no definite D call. The CDR3 length is 12 residues. Germline CDR1 is SGHAT and CDR2 is FQNNGV. Between the trimmed V and J ends, which lost 4 bases and 8 bases, there was a span of 11 bases. The CDR3 DNA sequence: TGTGCCAGCAGCTGGTGGGAAGTCGGCTACACCTTC. This sequence encodes CASSWWEVGYTF.

The V call is TRBV25-1, the J call TRBJ1-3, with D uncertain. Per germline, CDR1 MGHDK and CDR2 SYGVNS. V lost 3 bases, J lost 0 bases, and 9 bases lay in between. This CDR3 contains 15 residues. DNA for the CDR3: TGTGCCAGCAGTGATAACCGCTTCTCTGGAAACACCATATATTTT. Encoded protein: CASSDNRFSGNTIYF.

The J gene is TRBJ2-6, the V gene TRBV11-1; no clear D. The CDR3 loop spans 14 amino acids. Germline V gives CDR1 SGHAT, CDR2 FQDESV (reference sequence). V lost 1 base, J lost 4 bases, and 5 bases lay in between. The CDR3: CASSLVVGANVLTF. CDR3 bases: TGTGCCAGCAGCTTAGTAGTCGGGGCCAACGTCCTGACTTTC.

The rearrangement joins TRBV11-2 to TRBJ2-1; D perhaps matches TRBD2 (6 bases). Germline CDR1 SGHAT, CDR2 FQNNGV. The CDR3 loop spans 14 amino acids. V was pared by 3 bases and J by 4 bases, with 10 bases between. The CDR3 is CASSFAGLYNEQFF. In DNA, the CDR3 is TGTGCCAGCAGCTTCGCGGGACTTTACAATGAGCAGTTCTTC.

The V call is TRBV5-4, the J call TRBJ1-5, with TRBD1 identical over 9 bases. Germline values: CDR1 SGHNT, CDR2 YYREEE (reference sequence). With V trimmed by 0 bases and J by 7 bases, 5 bases remained unmatched. The CDR3 extends over 15 amino acids. The CDR3 here is CASSLGQGEGQPQHF. The DNA of the CDR3 is TGTGCCAGCAGCTTGGGACAGGGGGAGGGACAGCCCCAGCATTTT.

CDR3 nucleotides: TGTGCCAGCAGCCTAGGGACTAGCGGACAAGAGACCCAGTACTTC. It specifies CASSLGTSGQETQYF. V is TRBV5-8 and J is TRBJ2-5; TRBD2 matches at 11 bases. V gave up 4 bases and J gave up 2 bases; unmatched junction bases: 4. This CDR3 has 15 residues. Germline values: CDR1 SGHTS, CDR2 YDEGEE.

This clone was picked up one time. The J gene is TRBJ2-5, the V gene TRBV29-1; D uncertain. V was cut by 5 bases and J by 1 base, with 2 bases left in between. CDR3 length equals 10 residues. CDR1 and CDR2 from the germline V gene are SQVTM and ANQGSEA. The CDR3 DNA follows: TGCAGCGTTAGCCAAGAGACCCAGTACTTC. It yields the protein CSVSQETQYF.

The chain couples TRBV19 to TRBJ2-2; D perhaps matches TRBD2 (6 bases). Germline values: CDR1 LNHDA, CDR2 SQIVND (reference sequence). V dropped 6 bases and J dropped 8 bases, with 10 bases sitting between them. The CDR3 extends over 12 amino acids. The CDR3 DNA is TGTGCCAGTAGGATACTAGCAGGGGAGCTGTTTTTT. This sequence encodes CASRILAGELFF.

The rearrangement joins TRBV27 to TRBJ2-3; TRBD1 matches 7 bases. Unmatched junction bases numbered 14, after V lost 7 bases and J lost 10 bases. There are 14 residues in the CDR3. The germline V gene has CDR1 MNHEY and CDR2 SMNVEV (reference sequence). In DNA form, the CDR3 reads TGTGCCAGCAAGAGAGACAGGGCCGTTCCTGCGCAGTATTTT. Protein sequence: CASKRDRAVPAQYF.

The chain joins TRBV6-1 to TRBJ2-3, with D unclear. CDR1 and CDR2 (germline): MNHNS, SASEGT. This CDR3 spans 12 amino acids. The germline V and J ends were trimmed by 4 bases and 4 bases, with 6 bases remaining between them. The CDR3 loop is CASSVLSDTQYF. The CDR3, as DNA: TGTGCCAGCAGTGTACTGTCAGATACGCAGTATTTT.

This chain uses TRBV14 with TRBJ2-5; D remains ambiguous. The CDR3 has 13 amino acids. V lost 4 bases and J 2 bases, leaving 8 bases between the germline ends. CDR1 and CDR2 from the germline V gene are SGHDN and FVKESK. The CDR3 loop reads CASSPRIQETQYF. The CDR3 DNA reads TGTGCCAGCAGCCCAAGGATACAAGAGACCCAGTACTTC.

The chain joins TRBV18 to TRBJ2-5; D gene unclear. The CDR3 has 13 residues. Trimming removed 3 bases from V and 2 bases from J, with 7 bases in between. Germline CDR1 reads KGHSH; CDR2 reads LQKENI. The CDR3 reads CASSPTVQETQYF. The CDR3 DNA reads as TGTGCCAGCTCACCGACTGTACAAGAGACCCAGTACTTC.

This clone has a single count. The chain employs TRBV2 and TRBJ1-2; D is perhaps TRBD1 (5 bases). The CDR3 loop spans 15 amino acids. Trimming took 7 bases from V and 4 from J, leaving 19 bases between them. Germline CDR1 SNHLY, CDR2 FYNNEI. The CDR3 region is CASTPLGGITYGYTF. The CDR3 DNA reads as TGTGCCAGCACTCCCCTCGGGGGGATCACCTATGGCTACACCTTC.

The V call is TRBV7-9, the J call TRBJ1-1; D gene unclear. Germline V gene sequence: CDR1 SEHNR, CDR2 FQNEAQ (reference sequence). This CDR3 is 12 amino acids long. Trimming shortened V by 8 bases and J by 1 base, and 8 bases separated the two germline ends. Written as DNA, the CDR3 is TGTGCCAGCGCCTGGGAGAACACTGAAGCTTTCTTT. As protein: CASAWENTEAFF.

The genes are TRBV9 and TRBJ2-2; 7 bases align to TRBD2. CDR3 length: 17 amino acids. The germline V gene has CDR1 SGDLS and CDR2 YYNGEE. Trimming cost V 4 bases and J 0 bases; bases outside gene matches: 9. CDR3 nucleotides: TGTGCCAGCAGCCCGCCGGGGGGAGGGCCGAACACCGGGGAGCTGTTTTTT. This gives the protein CASSPPGGGPNTGELFF.